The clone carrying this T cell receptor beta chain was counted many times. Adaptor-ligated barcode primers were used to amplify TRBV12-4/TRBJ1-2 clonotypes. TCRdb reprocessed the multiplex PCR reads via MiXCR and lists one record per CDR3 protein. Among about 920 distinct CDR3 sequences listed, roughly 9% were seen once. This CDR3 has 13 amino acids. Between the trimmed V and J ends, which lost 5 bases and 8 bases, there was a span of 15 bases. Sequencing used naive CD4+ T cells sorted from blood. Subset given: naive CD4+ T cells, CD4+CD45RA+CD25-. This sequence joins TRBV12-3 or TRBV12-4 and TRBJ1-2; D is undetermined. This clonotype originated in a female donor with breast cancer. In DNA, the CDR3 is TGTGCCAGCAGTCCCCGGGAGGGTTCGGGCTACACCTTC. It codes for CASSPREGSGYTF.